This T cell receptor (beta chain) derives from a study of blood T cell repertoires in COVID-19. About the study: In each case, the material was cDNA or gDNA derived from T cells, B-cell-depleted T cells, or PBMCs.

Sequencing was performed with immunoSEQ multiplex PCR; in TCRdb, only in-frame clones are kept and a portion is missing. Found here are 39,000 or so clones, around 81% of them singletons; the top ten hold over 30%. This CDR3 is 15 amino acids long. CDR1 and CDR2 (germline): SGHRS, YFSETQ. V trimming: 4 bases; J trimming: 8 bases; junction bases outside the gene matches: 9. This clonotype was sampled from a man aged 35 to 55 with active or convalescent COVID-19. V usage is TRBV5-1 and J usage is TRBJ2-2, with 9 bases fitting TRBD1. The material sequenced was peripheral blood. The CDR3 coding sequence is TGCGCCAGCAGCCTAGGGACAGGGTCCGCAGGGGAGCTGTTTTTT. Its protein product is CASSLGTGSAGELFF.